Listed here is a single T cell receptor beta chain. Its antigen is currently unknown. This specimen belongs to a study of OX40 agonist ivuxolimab in advanced cancers. The table came from immunoSEQ multiplex PCR; TCRdb's copy has only in-frame clones and leaves some out. The table records tens of thousands of clones, about 82% of them present only once. The germline V gene encodes CDR1 SQVTM and CDR2 ANQGSEA. The CDR3 loop spans 13 amino acids. V gave up 3 bases and J gave up 0 bases, with 5 bases separating them. Study conclusions and caveats: CD8+ T cells showed, on average, more clonal expansion than CD4+ cells.

This sequence was found in an adult with an advanced solid tumor such as melanoma, head and neck, liver or kidney cancer. The rearrangement links TRBV29-1 to TRBJ2-2; D remains unclear. Sequenced here: CD4+ or CD8+ T cells sorted from blood, sampled in a trial of the OX40 agonist ivuxolimab. The CDR3 loop is CSVDTANTGELFF. Here the CDR3 DNA reads TGCAGCGTTGACACGGCGAACACCGGGGAGCTGTTTTTT.